Each of the 31 T cell receptor beta chains below was sequenced from the same sample in a study of T cells in Graves' hyperthyroidism and ophthalmopathy. TCR beta CDR3 regions were amplified from RNA. First-round RT-PCR of the TCR CDR3 relied on the HTBI primer set. TCRdb re-analysed the multiplex PCR reads in MiXCR, keeping a single row per CDR3 protein. Of 540,000 or so distinct CDR3 sequences in the sample, approximately 15% are singletons; the top ten hold around 7.5%. Sequenced material: blood. The source is a woman aged 25-40 years with Graves' hyperthyroidism.

This clonotype was counted at least ten times. This chain uses TRBV7-2 with TRBJ2-3; 7 positions match TRBD2. The CDR3 contains 16 residues. With 3 bases clipped from V and 3 bases from J, the junction kept 9 bases outside the gene matches. Looked up from germline, CDR1 is SGHTA and CDR2 is FQGNSA. The CDR3 loop is CASSFLSAGRTDTQYF. CDR3 DNA sequence: TGTGCCAGCAGCTTCCTCTCAGCGGGAAGGACAGATACGCAGTATTTT.

This clonotype appeared many times. The rearrangement links TRBV11-2 to TRBJ2-7; 10 nucleotides match TRBD2. The germline CDR1 and CDR2 sequences are SGHAT and FQNNGV. With 3 bases clipped from V and 2 bases from J, the junction kept 1 base outside the gene matches. The CDR3 runs 14 residues. Written as DNA, the CDR3 is TGTGCCAGCAGCTTCACTAGCGGGACCTACGAGCAGTACTTC. This translates into CASSFTSGTYEQYF. The full variable domain, its missing parts supplied by reference TRBV11-2 and TRBJ2-7, is EAGVAQSPRYKIIEKRQSVAFWCNPISGHATLYWYQQILGQGPKLLIQFQNNGVVDDSQLPKDRFSAERLKGVDSTLKIQPAKLEDSAVYLCASSFTSGTYEQYFGPGTRLTVT.

In this sample, this clonotype turned up a few times. The rearrangement uses TRBV20-1 and TRBJ1-1; 12 bases map to TRBD1. The CDR3 has 15 amino acids. Germline V gene data show CDR1 as DFQATT and CDR2 as SNEGSKA (reference sequence). V trimming: 3 bases; J trimming: 7 bases; junction bases outside the gene matches: 9. As DNA, the CDR3 is TGCAGTGCTAGGGACCCGGGACAGGGGGCTTTTGAAGCTTTCTTT. Translated: CSARDPGQGAFEAFF.

V is TRBV20-1 and J is TRBJ1-4, with D perhaps matching TRBD1 (6 bases). Per the germline V gene, CDR1 is DFQATT and CDR2 is SNEGSKA (reference sequence). V lost 0 bases and J 7 bases, leaving 21 bases between the germline ends. The CDR3 extends over 17 amino acids. CDR3 DNA sequence: TGCAGTGCTAGAGATCGGGGGGGCCCCCGGGACACTGAAAAACTGTTTTTT. Amino acids: CSARDRGGPRDTEKLFF.

This clonotype was counted a single time. At one end, the junction sequence differs from germline, possibly due to a read error. The CDR3: CASSLARSAKGTGEPFF. The DNA for the CDR3 is TGTGCCAGCAGCTTAGCGAGGTCAGCCAAAGGCACCGGGGAGCCGTTTTTT. The chain is built from TRBV7-8 and TRBJ2-2; perhaps TRBD2 as D (5 bases). This CDR3 has 17 residues. CDR1 is SGHVS, CDR2 FQNEAQ, per germline.

There are many counts of this clonotype. This CDR3 is CASSERGLVQYNEQFF. The CDR3 nucleotides are TGTGCCAGCAGTGAACGGGGTCTCGTACAGTACAATGAGCAGTTCTTC. The rearrangement uses TRBV2 and TRBJ2-1, with a possible D match to TRBD2 (5 bases). This CDR3 is 16 amino acids long. CDR1 and CDR2 (germline): SNHLY, FYNNEI. Trimming cost V 2 bases and J 4 bases, with 15 bases left between them.

The rearrangement joins TRBV9 to TRBJ1-1; no clear D. Deletions cut 0 bases from V and 4 bases from J, with 10 bases between. The CDR3 spans 14 residues. Germline CDR1 is SGDLS and CDR2 is YYNGEE. The CDR3 region is CASSVVGVGTEAFF. The CDR3 coding sequence is TGTGCCAGCAGCGTAGTTGGGGTTGGCACTGAAGCTTTCTTT.

This clonotype was observed a handful of times. The genes are TRBV7-9 and TRBJ2-3, with 10 bases aligning to TRBD1. Germline V gene data show CDR1 as SEHNR and CDR2 as FQNEAQ (reference sequence). CDR3 length equals 13 residues. The trim removed 11 bases at V and 4 bases at J, leaving 6 bases unmatched. CDR3 coding DNA: TGTGCCGCTGACAGGGGGCGCCCAGATACGCAGTATTTT. Protein: CAADRGRPDTQYF.

Concerning this clonotype itself: Possible read error: a much larger clone is one base away. The chain carries TRBV7-2 and TRBJ2-2; 9 nucleotides agree with TRBD2. Per the germline V gene, CDR1 is SGHTA and CDR2 is FQGNSA. The CDR3 is made up of 16 amino acids. In DNA, the CDR3 is TGTGCCAGCAGCCCGGGACTAGCACCGAACACCAGGGAGCTGTTTTTT. It is translated as CASSPGLAPNTRELFF.

Turning to this clonotype: The final CDR3 position lacks the conserved phenylalanine or tryptophan, pointing to a likely read error. The CDR3 spells CASSPGARAPQETQYS. CDR3 nucleotides: TGTGCCAGCAGCCCCGGGGCGCGGGCCCCCCAAGAGACCCAGTACTCC. The chain uses TRBV5-5 and TRBJ2-5; D assignment may be TRBD1 or TRBD2 (5 bases each). The ends were cut back, 4 bases at V and 1 base at J, with 17 bases in the middle. This CDR3 is 16 amino acids long. Germline CDR1 SGHKS, CDR2 YYEKEE (reference sequence).

About this clonotype itself: A much bigger clone sits one base away, suggesting this may be a read error. This chain uses TRBV11-1 with TRBJ2-1, with D perhaps matching TRBD2 (5 bases). CDR1 and CDR2 from the germline V gene are SGHAT and FQDESV (reference sequence). The CDR3 has 13 amino acids. The CDR3, as DNA: TGTGCCAGCAGCTCGGGGAGAAACAATGGGCAGTTCTTC. Protein sequence: CASSSGRNNGQFF.

Ten or more counts support this clonotype. The chain has TRBV20-1 and TRBJ2-1, with 12 bases fitting TRBD2. There are 15 residues in the CDR3. V was clipped by 0 bases and J by 9 bases; unmatched bases: 6. The germline V gene encodes CDR1 DFQATT and CDR2 SNEGSKA (reference sequence). The CDR3 protein is CSARDQTSGSVEQFF. In DNA form, the CDR3 reads TGCAGTGCTAGAGACCAGACTAGCGGGAGCGTTGAGCAGTTCTTC.

This clonotype was seen a few times. This sequence joins TRBV6-1 and TRBJ1-4; D is unclear. CDR3 length: 13 amino acids. V was cut by 6 bases and J by 5 bases, with 10 bases left in between. Germline CDR1 is MNHNS and CDR2 is SASEGT. The CDR3 nucleotides read TGTGCCAGCAGCGGGTACGGGAATGAAAAACTGTTTTTT. It translates to CASSGYGNEKLFF.

This chain connects TRBV7-2 to TRBJ2-7; 10 positions match TRBD1. The V and J ends lost 6 bases and 2 bases, in that order; junction bases with no gene match: 7. Germline V CDR1 and CDR2: SGHTA, FQGNSA. This CDR3 has 15 residues. The CDR3 protein is CASSRDRGHPYEQYF. CDR3 nucleotide sequence: TGTGCCAGCAGTCGAGACAGGGGGCACCCCTACGAGCAGTACTTC.

This clonotype turned up a few times. The chain is built from TRBV6-5 and TRBJ2-1, with 9 bases matching TRBD2. Germline lookup yields CDR1 MNHEY and CDR2 SVGAGI. The CDR3 sequence is 19 residues long. The V gene end was trimmed by 2 bases and the J gene end by 4 bases; junction bases not matched to a gene: 15. CDR3 region: CASSYLRLAETPLYNEQFF. The CDR3 nucleotides are TGTGCCAGCAGTTACCTGCGACTAGCGGAGACCCCACTGTACAATGAGCAGTTCTTC.

The chain joins TRBV30 to TRBJ2-7; D uncertain. The CDR3 loop spans 14 amino acids. Germline CDR1 and CDR2: GTSNPN and SVGIG (reference sequence). V was trimmed by 3 bases and J by 6 bases, leaving 18 bases between them. The DNA of the CDR3 is TGTGCCTGGAGGGCTCCGGAAGGGTATGGCGAGCAGTACTTC. Protein: CAWRAPEGYGEQYF.

This clonotype occurred many times. The rearrangement links TRBV20-1 to TRBJ1-1, with a possible D match to TRBD1 (6 bases). The CDR3 has 12 amino acids. Germline V gives CDR1 DFQATT, CDR2 SNEGSKA (reference sequence). Trimming stripped 2 bases from V and 8 bases from J, with 12 bases between. The CDR3 coding sequence is TGCAGTGCTAGACAACAGGGATTGGAAGCTTTCTTT. Amino acids: CSARQQGLEAFF.

This chain links TRBV19 with TRBJ2-2, with a weak D call TRBD1 (5 bases). Germline V gives CDR1 LNHDA, CDR2 SQIVND (reference sequence). The V end was cut by 1 base, the J end by 1 base, with 10 bases between. This CDR3 has 16 residues. The CDR3 nucleotides read TGTGCCAGTAGTATAGGCGCACAGGTGAACACCGGGGAGCTGTTTTTT. Protein: CASSIGAQVNTGELFF.

The V gene is TRBV7-8, the J gene TRBJ2-1, with TRBD2 matching over 8 bases. The junction had 7 bases not matched to a gene; V was cut back by 2 bases and J by 10 bases. This CDR3 is built from 14 residues. CDR1 SGHVS and CDR2 FQNEAQ come from the germline V gene. The CDR3 here is CASSLSGLALEQFF. DNA for the CDR3: TGTGCCAGCAGCTTAAGCGGACTAGCCTTAGAGCAGTTCTTC.

The chain carries TRBV12-3 or TRBV12-4 and TRBJ2-2; D possibly uses TRBD1 or TRBD2 (5 bases each). The CDR3 has 13 residues. Between the trimmed V and J ends, which lost 4 bases and 8 bases, there was a span of 11 bases. The CDR3 DNA reads as TGTGCCAGCAGTTCGAGAGAGGGGGGGGAGCTGTTTTTT. Amino acids: CASSSREGGELFF.

This clonotype was observed many times. The chain uses TRBV7-2 and TRBJ1-1, with TRBD1 matching 8 bases. Germline V gene sequence: CDR1 SGHTA, CDR2 FQGNSA. The CDR3 covers 15 residues. With 3 bases clipped from V and 8 bases from J, the junction kept 11 bases outside the gene matches. Here the CDR3 reads CASSFSPGGGREAFF. The CDR3 DNA sequence: TGTGCCAGCAGCTTTTCCCCAGGGGGCGGTCGCGAAGCTTTCTTT.

This chain joins TRBV19 and TRBJ1-4; 8 nucleotides agree with TRBD1. Germline V gene data show CDR1 as LNHDA and CDR2 as SQIVND (reference sequence). Germline trimming cut 1 base from V and 8 bases from J; bases unmatched to any gene: 6. CDR3 length: 15 residues. CDR3 loop: CASSIGGQVLEKLFF. The CDR3 DNA reads as TGTGCCAGTAGTATAGGGGGACAGGTCCTCGAAAAACTGTTTTTT.

The sample holds a few counts of this clonotype. The CDR3, as DNA: TGTGCCAGCAGTTTTCTCCCCCGATTTAGGCCGGTTAGGAGGAATAGCACAGATACGCAGTATTTT. It encodes CASSFLPRFRPVRRNSTDTQYF. The chain combines TRBV12-3 or TRBV12-4 with TRBJ2-3; D possibly corresponds to TRBD2 (5 bases). This CDR3 has 22 residues. Trimming pared 3 bases from V and 0 bases from J, leaving 31 bases between.

J is TRBJ2-2 and V is TRBV19, with D unclear. The length of the CDR3 is 16 residues. The ends were cut back, 5 bases at V and 0 bases at J, with 13 bases in the middle. In germline, CDR1 is LNHDA, CDR2 SQIVND (reference sequence). The CDR3 loop reads CASSPRERANTGELFF. DNA for the CDR3: TGTGCCAGTAGTCCTCGTGAGCGCGCGAACACCGGGGAGCTGTTTTTT. Drawing the rest from reference TRBV19 and TRBJ2-2, the complete variable domain is DGGITQSPKYLFRKEGQNVTLSCEQNLNHDAMYWYRQDPGQGLRLIYYSQIVNDFQKGDIAEGYSVSREKKESFPLTVTSAQKNPTAFYLCASSPRERANTGELFFGEGSRLTVL.

This clonotype was recorded many times. The chain employs TRBV5-1 and TRBJ2-2, with D possibly being TRBD1 (6 bases). Trimming left V 6 bases short and J 5 bases short, with 14 bases between. Germline lookup yields CDR1 SGHRS and CDR2 YFSETQ. The CDR3 totals 14 residues. The CDR3 DNA follows: TGCGCCAGCAACAACCCAGGGGTGACCGGGGAGCTGTTTTTT. Translated, it gives CASNNPGVTGELFF.

The V call is TRBV27, the J call TRBJ2-7; 12 bases align to TRBD2. The CDR3 length is 15 residues. The junction had 4 bases not matched to a gene; V was cut back by 0 bases and J by 7 bases. CDR1 MNHEY and CDR2 SMNVEV come from the germline V gene (reference sequence). The CDR3 DNA reads as TGTGCCAGCAGTTTATCTGGACTAGCGGGACATGAGCAGTACTTC. Amino acids: CASSLSGLAGHEQYF.

Only a few counts were recorded for this clonotype. The chain has TRBV6-2 or TRBV6-3 and TRBJ1-4, with D uncertain. CDR1 MNHEY and CDR2 SVGEGT come from the germline V gene. The CDR3 is 13 residues long. V lost 2 bases and J 7 bases, leaving 8 bases between the germline ends. As DNA, the CDR3 is TGTGCCAGCAGTTACAGGAGGCGTGAAAAACTGTTTTTT. Its translation: CASSYRRREKLFF.

This clonotype was counted ten times or more. The chain employs TRBV28 and TRBJ2-3, with D unresolved. This CDR3 comprises 13 residues. Per germline, CDR1 MDHEN and CDR2 SYDVKM. V was trimmed by 2 bases and J by 3 bases, leaving 6 bases between them. In DNA, the CDR3 is TGTGCCAGCAGTTTACCCCATACAGATACGCAGTATTTT. Amino acid sequence: CASSLPHTDTQYF.

This clonotype was seen more than once but under ten times. The junction departs from the called germline gene at one end, perhaps through a read error. The chain is built from TRBV20-1 and TRBJ1-6; D unclear. Germline V lookup: CDR1 DFQATT, CDR2 SNEGSKA (reference sequence). This CDR3 comprises 15 residues. The CDR3 region has the DNA TGCAGTGCGATTAGGAGTTCCTCCTATAATCCACCCCTCCACTTT. It is translated as CSAIRSSSYNPPLHF.

This clonotype was seen repeatedly, ten times or more. The chain links TRBV7-8 to TRBJ2-1; D unclear. This CDR3 has 16 residues. The germline V and J ends were trimmed by 2 bases and 1 base, with 12 bases remaining between them. The germline V gene has CDR1 SGHVS and CDR2 FQNEAQ. The CDR3 protein is CASSLISSGSYNEQFF. The CDR3, as DNA: TGTGCCAGCAGCTTAATCTCCTCAGGATCCTACAATGAGCAGTTCTTC.

This clonotype was detected only a few times. J is TRBJ2-2 and V is TRBV5-1; D remains ambiguous. V lost 3 bases to trimming and J lost 6 bases, with 6 bases between them. CDR1 and CDR2 (germline): SGHRS, YFSETQ. This CDR3 has 12 amino acids. As DNA, the CDR3 is TGCGCCAGCAGCTGGGTTCCCGGGGAGCTGTTTTTT. Translating it yields CASSWVPGELFF.